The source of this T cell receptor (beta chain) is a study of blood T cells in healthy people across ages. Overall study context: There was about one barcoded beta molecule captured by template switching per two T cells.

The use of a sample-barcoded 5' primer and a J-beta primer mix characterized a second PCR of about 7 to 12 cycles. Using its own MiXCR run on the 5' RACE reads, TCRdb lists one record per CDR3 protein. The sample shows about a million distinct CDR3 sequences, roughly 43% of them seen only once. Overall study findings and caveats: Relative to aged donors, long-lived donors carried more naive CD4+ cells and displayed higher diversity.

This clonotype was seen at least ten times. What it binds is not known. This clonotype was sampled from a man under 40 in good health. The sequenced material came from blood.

The CDR3 spells CASTFCGSGGSHDCYEQYF. The CDR3 region has the DNA TGTGCCAGCACTTTTTGTGGTAGCGGGGGGTCCCATGATTGTTACGAGCAGTACTTC. The chain joins TRBV13 to TRBJ2-7; 10 bases agree with TRBD2. The ends lost 7 bases at V and 4 bases at J; junction bases unmatched: 22. The CDR3 runs 19 residues. Germline CDR1 and CDR2: PRHDT and FYEKMQ (reference sequence).